Many counts were recorded for the clone carrying this TCR beta chain. Its antigen is not identified. These data belong to a study of blood T cells in healthy people across ages. Points from the study as a whole: Greater diversity and more naive CD4+ cells were seen in long-lived donors than in aged donors.

In germline, CDR1 is SGHTA, CDR2 FQGNSA. Trimming at V came to 5 bases and at J to 8 bases, leaving 16 bases not matched to a gene. The CDR3 totals 16 residues. Sample-barcoded 5' priming and a J-beta primer mix drove a second PCR of about 6 to 12 cycles. Each CDR3 protein is one row after TCRdb ran MiXCR on the 5' RACE reads. The sample includes hundreds of thousands of distinct CDR3 sequences, about 30% seen only once; the top ten take 15% to 17%. The origin of this receptor is a woman aged 80 or over in good health. Sequences were obtained from blood. J is TRBJ1-2 and V is TRBV7-2, with 8 bases that match TRBD1. The DNA for the CDR3 is TGTGCCAGCAGCCCAAGCCACGACAGGGGCCGAGGAGGCTACACCTTC. Translation gives CASSPSHDRGRGGYTF. Based on the CDR3 plus reference TRBV7-2 and TRBJ1-2, the full variable domain is GAGVSQSPSNKVTEKGKDVELRCDPISGHTALYWYRQSLGQGLEFLIYFQGNSAPDKSGLPSDRFSAERTGGSVSTLTIQRTQQEDSAVYLCASSPSHDRGRGGYTFGSGTRLTVV.